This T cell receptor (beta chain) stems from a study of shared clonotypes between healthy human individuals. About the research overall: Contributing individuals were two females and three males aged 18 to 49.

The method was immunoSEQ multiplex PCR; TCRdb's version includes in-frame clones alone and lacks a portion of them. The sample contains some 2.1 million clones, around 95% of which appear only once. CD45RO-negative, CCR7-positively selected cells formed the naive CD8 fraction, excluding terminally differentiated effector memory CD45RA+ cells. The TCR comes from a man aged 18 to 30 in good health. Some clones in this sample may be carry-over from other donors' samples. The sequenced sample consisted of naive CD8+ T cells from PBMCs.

The DNA of the CDR3 is TGTGCCAGCAGCTTAGATGGGTTTAGGGCAGATACGCAGTATTTT. Its protein is CASSLDGFRADTQYF. The chain links TRBV7-9 to TRBJ2-3; unclear D gene. Germline V lookup: CDR1 SEHNR, CDR2 FQNEAQ (reference sequence). This CDR3 region has 15 residues. V shed 1 base and J shed 4 bases, with 12 bases lying between them.